Shown below are 13 T cell receptor beta chains from a single sample sequenced in a study of glioma-infiltrating T cells. Using RNA template, CDR3s of TCR alpha and beta were amplified with iRepertoire arm-PCR. TCRdb reanalysed the multiplex PCR reads using MiXCR and keeps one entry per CDR3 protein. The sample lists roughly 40,000 distinct CDR3 sequences, 20% to 25% seen once, with roughly 6% in the top ten. The sample was glioma tissue, nonneoplastic brain tissue, or PBMCs (not recorded which). All receptors come from a human donor with low-grade glioma or glioblastoma, undergoing nonglioma brain surgery, or in good health (not recorded which).

This clonotype was observed at least ten times. This rearrangement joins TRBV12-3 or TRBV12-4 to TRBJ2-3; D ambiguous. The CDR3 has 13 amino acids. V lost 2 bases and J lost 6, with 9 bases in between. The CDR3 region has the DNA TGTGCCAGCAGTTTATCTCGGCGCGATACGCAGTATTTT. Amino acids: CASSLSRRDTQYF.

The chain carries TRBV12-3 or TRBV12-4 and TRBJ2-1; D not resolved. CDR3 length equals 13 residues. Trimming took 7 bases from V and 2 from J, leaving 9 bases between them. CDR3 DNA: TGTGCCAGCACCTTTGGGGCCTACAATGAGCAGTTCTTC. Translation: CASTFGAYNEQFF.

The CDR3 DNA reads as TGCAGCGTTGTCAACTTCTACGAGCAGTACTTC. It encodes CSVVNFYEQYF. V is TRBV29-1 and J is TRBJ2-7; D gene ambiguous. From germline, CDR1 is SQVTM and CDR2 ANQGSEA. V gave up 4 bases and J gave up 3 bases, with 7 bases separating them. The CDR3 has 11 residues.

The sample holds a few counts of this clonotype. The chain joins TRBV7-9 to TRBJ2-5; no reliable D call. The V and J ends lost 2 bases and 3 bases respectively, with 10 bases between them. Germline V lookup: CDR1 SEHNR, CDR2 FQNEAQ (reference sequence). The CDR3 contains 14 residues. This chain's CDR3 is CASSLIGREETQYF. As DNA, the CDR3 is TGTGCCAGCAGCTTAATAGGACGGGAAGAGACCCAGTACTTC.

There are a few counts of this clonotype. The V and J genes are TRBV5-1 and TRBJ2-7, with 7 positions matching TRBD1. The junction had 8 bases not matched to a gene; V was cut back by 3 bases and J by 2 bases. CDR3 length equals 15 residues. Germline lookup yields CDR1 SGHRS and CDR2 YFSETQ. The CDR3, as DNA: TGCGCCAGCAGCTCTTGGGACAGAGGGGCCTACGAGCAGTACTTC. It is translated as CASSSWDRGAYEQYF.

The chain combines TRBV20-1 with TRBJ2-7; tentatively, D is TRBD2 (5 bases). The germline V and J ends were trimmed by 5 bases and 0 bases, with 14 bases remaining between them. CDR1 is DFQATT and CDR2 is SNEGSKA in the germline V gene (reference sequence). The CDR3 has 14 residues. CDR3 sequence: CSAGGRLSSYEQYF. In nucleotides, the CDR3 is TGCAGTGCTGGAGGACGGTTAAGCTCCTACGAGCAGTACTTC.

This clonotype was observed at least ten times. The rearrangement links TRBV12-3 or TRBV12-4 to TRBJ2-3; D is tentatively TRBD1 or TRBD2 (6 bases each). This CDR3 has 13 amino acids. Between the trimmed V and J ends, which lost 6 bases and 10 bases, there was a span of 17 bases. This CDR3 reads CASSSVLAGAQYF. The CDR3 nucleotides are TGTGCCAGCAGCTCAGTACTAGCAGGGGCGCAGTATTTT.

This clonotype was recorded at least ten times. The chain links TRBV6-1 to TRBJ1-2; D not resolved. CDR3 length: 15 residues. Germline V CDR1 and CDR2: MNHNS, SASEGT. V dropped 5 bases and J dropped 6 bases, with 19 bases sitting between them. The DNA of the CDR3 is TGTGCCAGCAGTACCGGCGGAGCACATTATGATGGCTACACCTTC. It specifies CASSTGGAHYDGYTF.

This chain uses TRBV2 with TRBJ2-7; 8 positions match TRBD1. This CDR3 region has 14 residues. J gave up 0 bases and V 4 bases, and 2 bases lay outside the gene matches. CDR1 is SNHLY and CDR2 is FYNNEI in the germline V gene. Written as DNA, the CDR3 is TGTGCCAGCAGTGGACAGGGGATCTCCTACGAGCAGTACTTC. Amino acid sequence: CASSGQGISYEQYF.

This clonotype was seen many times. The rearrangement links TRBV7-6 to TRBJ2-3; 7 nucleotides align to TRBD2. The CDR3 has 16 amino acids. The germline V gene has CDR1 SGHVS and CDR2 FNYEAQ. Trimming cost V 1 base and J 8 bases; bases outside gene matches: 12. The CDR3 DNA follows: TGTGCCAGCAGCTTAGTTGCCGGAGCGTTAGCGGGTACGCAGTATTTT. Translating it yields CASSLVAGALAGTQYF.

There are a few counts of this clonotype. The rearrangement links TRBV10-2 to TRBJ2-7; D is perhaps TRBD1 (6 bases). Per the germline V gene, CDR1 is WSHSY and CDR2 is SAAADI. The CDR3 totals 16 residues. V dropped 1 base and J dropped 0 bases, with 13 bases sitting between them. As DNA, the CDR3 is TGCGCCAGCAGTGAGTGGGGCAGGGGCCGCTCCTACGAGCAGTACTTC. Its protein product is CASSEWGRGRSYEQYF.

The count of this clonotype is one. The chain couples TRBV10-2 to TRBJ2-7, with 7 nucleotides matching TRBD2. The V gene end was trimmed by 0 bases and the J gene end by 3 bases; junction bases not matched to a gene: 2. Looked up from germline, CDR1 is WSHSY and CDR2 is SAAADI. The CDR3 covers 14 residues. The CDR3 sequence is CASSESVAGYEQYF. The CDR3 DNA is TGCGCCAGCAGTGAGTCGGTAGCGGGCTACGAGCAGTACTTC.

This clonotype occurred many times. The chain has TRBV4-1 and TRBJ2-5; D unclear. The CDR3 length is 12 residues. Germline assignment: CDR1 MGHRA and CDR2 YSYEKL. V lost 0 bases, J lost 4 bases, and 3 bases lay in between. The CDR3 DNA follows: TGCGCCAGCAGCCAAGATCGAGAGACCCAGTACTTC. It is translated as CASSQDRETQYF.